Presented here are 12 T cell receptor beta chains from one specimen sequenced in a study of blood T cells in healthy people across ages. The use of a sample-barcoded 5' primer and a J-beta primer mix characterized a second PCR of 7 to 11 cycles. From the 5' RACE reads, TCRdb called clonotypes with MiXCR, one entry per CDR3 protein. In the table there are 1.5 million or so distinct CDR3 sequences, approximately 38% of which are singletons. Material for sequencing was blood. The origin of the receptors is a young woman in good health.

This clonotype was picked up a small number of times. The chain joins TRBV4-1 to TRBJ2-1; 8 nucleotides agree with TRBD1. CDR1 is MGHRA, CDR2 YSYEKL, per germline. This CDR3 spans 15 amino acids. The V gene end was trimmed by 1 base and the J gene end by 5 bases; junction bases not matched to a gene: 4. This CDR3 is CASSQGDRSDNEQFF. For the CDR3, the DNA is TGCGCCAGCAGCCAAGGGGACAGGTCCGACAATGAGCAGTTCTTC.

The chain recombines TRBV7-9 with TRBJ2-1; D gene ambiguous. The CDR3 totals 16 residues. V shed 3 bases and J shed 4 bases, with 16 bases lying between them. Germline V lookup: CDR1 SEHNR, CDR2 FQNEAQ (reference sequence). CDR3 sequence reads: CASSLVSGKRYNEQFF. Here the CDR3 DNA reads TGTGCCAGCAGCTTGGTGAGTGGGAAGAGATACAATGAGCAGTTCTTC. Full variable domain (remainder filled in from reference TRBV7-9 and TRBJ2-1): DTGVSQNPRHKITKRGQNVTFRCDPISEHNRLYWYRQTLGQGPEFLTYFQNEAQLEKSRLLSDRFSAERPKGSFSTLEIQRTEQGDSAMYLCASSLVSGKRYNEQFFGPGTRLTVL.

The chain uses TRBV6-6 and TRBJ1-1; D remains ambiguous. Germline CDR1 reads MNHNY; CDR2 reads SVGAGI (reference sequence). The CDR3 runs to 14 residues. V was trimmed by 2 bases and J by 6 bases, leaving 13 bases between them. The CDR3 protein is CASSYREGLAEAFF. The CDR3 DNA sequence: TGTGCCAGCAGTTACAGGGAGGGTCTAGCTGAAGCTTTCTTT.

In regard to this clonotype: Relative to the germline gene, one junction end is altered; a read error may explain this. The chain couples TRBV12-3 or TRBV12-4 to TRBJ1-2; 10 nucleotides match TRBD1. This CDR3 contains 16 residues. CDR3 protein: CASRKTGGENNYGHTF. The CDR3 DNA reads TGTGCCAGCAGAAAGACAGGGGGCGAGAATAACTATGGCCACACCTTC.

The chain combines TRBV6-2 or TRBV6-3 with TRBJ1-1, with D unclear. Germline V gene lookup returns CDR1 MNHEY and CDR2 SVGEGT. This CDR3 has 12 residues. V lost 4 bases and J 6 bases, leaving 9 bases between the germline ends. CDR3 loop: CASSSGSAEAFF. CDR3 coding DNA: TGTGCCAGCAGTTCGGGTTCCGCTGAAGCTTTCTTT.

This clonotype has just a few counts. The V and J genes are TRBV6-1 and TRBJ2-3, with D maybe TRBD2 (6 bases). Trimming took 4 bases from V and 5 from J, leaving 13 bases between them. The CDR3 loop spans 14 amino acids. Germline loops: CDR1 MNHNS, CDR2 SASEGT. CDR3 coding DNA: TGTGCCAGCAGTGGACTAGGAACGGGAGATACGCAGTATTTT. The encoded protein is CASSGLGTGDTQYF.

This clonotype was seen a handful of times. This chain joins TRBV20-1 and TRBJ1-2; D uncertain. V was pared by 3 bases and J by 8 bases, with 13 bases between. Germline V lookup: CDR1 DFQATT, CDR2 SNEGSKA (reference sequence). CDR3 length equals 12 residues. CDR3 residues: CSAREGLRGYTF. The CDR3 DNA reads as TGCAGTGCTAGGGAGGGATTGCGGGGCTACACCTTC.

The CDR3 sequence: CAISDQGYTGELFF. As DNA, the CDR3 is TGTGCCATCAGTGACCAGGGCTACACCGGGGAGCTGTTTTTT. The rearrangement joins TRBV10-3 to TRBJ2-2; tentative D call: TRBD1 (5 bases). Germline CDR1 is ENHRY and CDR2 is SYGVKD. The CDR3 length is 14 residues. Trimming stripped 3 bases from V and 3 bases from J, with 8 bases between.

The chain joins TRBV27 to TRBJ1-6, with a weak D call TRBD1 (6 bases). CDR1 MNHEY and CDR2 SMNVEV come from the germline V gene (reference sequence). This CDR3 has 18 amino acids. Trimming pared 3 bases from V and 6 bases from J, leaving 21 bases between. CDR3 bases: TGTGCCAGCAGTTTCCTCCGGGGGCCCGCCGAGGGTAATTCACCCCTCCACTTT. Its translation is CASSFLRGPAEGNSPLHF.

The V gene is TRBV9, the J gene TRBJ2-2, with D possibly matching TRBD2 (5 bases). V lost 4 bases and J lost 5, with 18 bases in between. There are 16 residues in the CDR3. In germline, CDR1 is SGDLS, CDR2 YYNGEE. This chain's CDR3 is CASSNTAARGTGELFF. The CDR3 DNA follows: TGTGCCAGCAGCAACACAGCCGCACGGGGTACCGGGGAGCTGTTTTTT.

This clonotype was detected a few times. This chain uses TRBV6-5 with TRBJ2-1; maybe TRBD1 (6 bases). Germline assignment: CDR1 MNHEY and CDR2 SVGAGI. The V end was cut by 2 bases, the J end by 9 bases, with 11 bases between. The CDR3 has 13 amino acids. The CDR3 spells CASSYLQGPEQFF. CDR3 bases: TGTGCCAGCAGTTACCTACAGGGACCTGAGCAGTTCTTC.

This clonotype was seen a few times. The chain is built from TRBV6-5 and TRBJ2-5, with D unresolved. The germline CDR1 and CDR2 sequences are MNHEY and SVGAGI. Trimming cost V 2 bases and J 6 bases, with 10 bases left between them. This CDR3 is built from 13 residues. The CDR3 bases are TGTGCCAGCAGTTACGGAATCCTGCAGACCCAGTACTTC. It specifies CASSYGILQTQYF.